This TCR beta chain was documented in a study of T cell responses to AZD1222 COVID-19 vaccine. Findings and limits, study-wide: Among the donors, most were white British and more were female, and clonal diversity was possibly underestimated. At baseline, seropositivity was found in only a handful of AZD1222 recipients. Only after the peak T cell response were repertoires sampled.

Profiling relied on immunoSEQ multiplex PCR, and the TCRdb table lists in-frame clones only, not all of them. The sample shows approximately 89,000 clones, 85% to 95% of them seen only once. A remark on this clone: Antigen: not known.

The V gene lost 10 bases and the J gene lost 5 bases, with 18 bases spanning the gap. The CDR3 has 14 residues. Per the germline V gene, CDR1 is MNHEY and CDR2 is SMNVEV (reference sequence). This clonotype was sampled from an adult in good health. The chain carries TRBV27 and TRBJ1-5; D call uncertain. The sequencing here drew on peripheral blood, taken on day 0 of MenACWY control vaccination. CDR3 sequence: CATSRVLGDQPQHF. The CDR3 DNA follows: TGTGCCACTTCCCGGGTCCTGGGCGATCAGCCCCAGCATTTT.